The T cell receptor (beta chain) described here comes from a study of shared clonotypes between healthy human individuals. V lost 3 bases and J lost 4, with 10 bases in between. CDR3 length: 15 amino acids. The germline gives CDR1 SGHDN, CDR2 FVKESK. Produced via immunoSEQ multiplex PCR; TCRdb's table is partial and in-frame only. The sample has roughly 2 million clones, approximately 95% seen once. The clonotype was recovered from a man younger than 35 in good health. This chain joins TRBV14 and TRBJ1-6, with a weak D call TRBD1 (5 bases). The source material was naive CD4+ T cells sorted from blood. Subset specified: CD45RA+ positively selected. The CDR3 spells CASSHSDSYNSPLHF. The CDR3 DNA sequence: TGTGCCAGCAGCCATTCAGACAGTTATAATTCACCCCTCCACTTT. Complete variable domain (other parts from reference TRBV14 and TRBJ1-6): EAGVTQFPSHSVIEKGQTVTLRCDPISGHDNLYWYRRVMGKEIKFLLHFVKESKQDESGMPNNRFLAERTGGTYSTLKVQPAELEDSGVYFCASSHSDSYNSPLHFGNGTRLTVT.